This T cell receptor beta chain stems from a study of cytomegalovirus exposure and HLA in healthy donors. The V gene's germline CDR1 is MDHEN and CDR2 SYDVKM. This CDR3 comprises 16 residues. V shed 7 bases, J shed 5 bases, and the junction held 14 bases outside the gene matches. It was with 60 Vbeta and 13 Jbeta primers that the PCR ran. Only in-frame clones appear in the TCRdb table, and some are missing; sequencing was by immunoSEQ multiplex PCR. Of roughly 120,000 clones in the sample, approximately 84% were seen once. This TCR was sampled from a middle-aged man in good health and CMV-seronegative. The sequencing input was PBMCs. This chain links TRBV28 with TRBJ1-5, with TRBD1 identical over 7 bases. CDR3 in amino acids: CASTSRGPFSYQPQHF. DNA for the CDR3: TGTGCCAGCACCTCAAGGGGGCCCTTCTCTTATCAGCCCCAGCATTTT. Supplemented by reference TRBV28 and TRBJ1-5, the full variable domain reads DVKVTQSSRYLVKRTGEKVFLECVQDMDHENMFWYRQDPGLGLRLIYFSYDVKMKEKGDIPEGYSVSREKKERFSLILESASTNQTSMYLCASTSRGPFSYQPQHFGDGTRLSIL.